This is a list of T cell receptor beta chains from one sample in a study of blood T cell repertoires in COVID-19. This table comes from immunoSEQ multiplex PCR, and its TCRdb copy is limited to in-frame clones, with some not included. Counted here are 77,000 or so clones, around 80% occurring once; the ten biggest clones make up around 27%. Material: peripheral blood. These receptors all come from a woman aged 80 or over with active or convalescent COVID-19. Each CDR3 is given with its conserved first and last residue.

V,J,CDR3
TRBV30,TRBJ1-6,CAWGGRENSPLHF
TRBV5-4,TRBJ2-3,CASSLDAGGSDTQYF
TRBV14,TRBJ1-1,CASRRFGGTEAFF
TRBV10-1,TRBJ2-2,CASSWTSNTGELFF
TRBV27,TRBJ2-1,CASCRRGTYNEQFF
TRBV30,TRBJ1-2,CAWSVRLSWQGSANYGYTF
TRBV10-2,TRBJ2-5,CASSDGGGGAEETQYF
TRBV11-2,TRBJ1-4,CASSLEHRTNEKLFF
TRBV30,TRBJ2-1,CAWSVPGGTYNEQFF
TRBV3-1/TRBV3-2,TRBJ2-2,CASSQRLQGGTGELFF